This TCR beta chain was sequenced for a study of blood T cell repertoires in COVID-19. This clone was detected a few times. The assay was immunoSEQ multiplex PCR, and TCRdb's table has in-frame clones only and misses some. The sample lists some 250,000 clones; about three quarters were seen once. CDR3 length: 13 amino acids. The V end was cut by 6 bases, the J end by 10 bases, with 13 bases between. Germline V gene lookup returns CDR1 KGHSH and CDR2 LQKENI. This clonotype was sampled from a woman aged 80 or over with acute or convalescent COVID-19. The rearrangement links TRBV18 to TRBJ1-6; D gene ambiguous. The sample taken for sequencing was peripheral blood. CDR3 protein: CASSPDDGSPLHF. The CDR3 DNA sequence: TGTGCCAGCTCGCCGGATGACGGGTCACCCCTCCACTTT.